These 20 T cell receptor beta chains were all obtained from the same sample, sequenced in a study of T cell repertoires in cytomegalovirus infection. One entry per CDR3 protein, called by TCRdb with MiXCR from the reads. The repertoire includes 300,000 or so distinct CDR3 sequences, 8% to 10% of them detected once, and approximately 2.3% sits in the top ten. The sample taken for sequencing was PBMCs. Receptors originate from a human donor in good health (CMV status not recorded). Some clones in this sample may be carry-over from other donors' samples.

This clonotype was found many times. The CDR3 nucleotides read TGTGCCACCAGCAGATCCCCCGGAGGTTTATCCGGGGAGCTGTTTTTT. Its protein product is CATSRSPGGLSGELFF. The chain recombines TRBV15 with TRBJ2-2; the D gene is possibly TRBD2 (5 bases). With 2 bases removed from V and 6 bases from J, the gap between germline ends came to 16 bases. Germline V gene sequence: CDR1 LNHNV, CDR2 YYDKDF (reference sequence). The CDR3 spans 16 residues.

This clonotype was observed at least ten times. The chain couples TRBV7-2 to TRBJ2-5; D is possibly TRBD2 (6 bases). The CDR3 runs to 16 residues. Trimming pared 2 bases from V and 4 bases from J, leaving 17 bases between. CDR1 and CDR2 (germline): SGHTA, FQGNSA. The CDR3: CASSLRFGGTGETQYF. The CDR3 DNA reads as TGTGCCAGCAGCTTACGGTTCGGCGGGACGGGAGAGACCCAGTACTTC.

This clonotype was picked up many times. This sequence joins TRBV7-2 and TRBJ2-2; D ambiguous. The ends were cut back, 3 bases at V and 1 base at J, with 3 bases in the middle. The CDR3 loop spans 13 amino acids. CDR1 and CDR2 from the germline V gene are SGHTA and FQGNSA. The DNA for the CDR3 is TGTGCCAGCAGCTTGGAGAACACCGGGGAGCTGTTTTTT. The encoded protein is CASSLENTGELFF.

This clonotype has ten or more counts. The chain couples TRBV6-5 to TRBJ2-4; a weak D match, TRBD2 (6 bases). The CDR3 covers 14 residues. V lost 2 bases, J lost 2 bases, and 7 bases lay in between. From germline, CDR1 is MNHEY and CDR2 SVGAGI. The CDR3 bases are TGTGCCAGCAGTTACGGGGGGACCAAAAACATTCAGTACTTC. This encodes CASSYGGTKNIQYF.

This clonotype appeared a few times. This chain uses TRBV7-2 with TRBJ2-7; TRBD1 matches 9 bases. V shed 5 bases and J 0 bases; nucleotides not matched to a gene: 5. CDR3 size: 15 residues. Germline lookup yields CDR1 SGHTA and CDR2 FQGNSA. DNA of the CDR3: TGTGCCAGCAGCGGGGGACAGGGAAGCTCCTACGAGCAGTACTTC. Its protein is CASSGGQGSSYEQYF.

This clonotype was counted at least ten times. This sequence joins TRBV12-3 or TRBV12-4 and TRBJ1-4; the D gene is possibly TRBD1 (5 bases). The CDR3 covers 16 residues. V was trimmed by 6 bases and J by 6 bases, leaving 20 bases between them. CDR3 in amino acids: CASRGGGAEVDEKLFF. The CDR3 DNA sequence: TGTGCCAGCAGGGGGGGTGGGGCAGAGGTCGATGAAAAACTGTTTTTT.

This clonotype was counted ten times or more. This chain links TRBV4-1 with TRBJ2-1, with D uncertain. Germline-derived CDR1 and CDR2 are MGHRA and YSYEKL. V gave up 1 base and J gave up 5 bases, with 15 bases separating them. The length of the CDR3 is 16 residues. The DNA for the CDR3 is TGCGCCAGCAGCCAAGGACGACCGATTAAAAACAATGAGCAGTTCTTC. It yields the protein CASSQGRPIKNNEQFF.

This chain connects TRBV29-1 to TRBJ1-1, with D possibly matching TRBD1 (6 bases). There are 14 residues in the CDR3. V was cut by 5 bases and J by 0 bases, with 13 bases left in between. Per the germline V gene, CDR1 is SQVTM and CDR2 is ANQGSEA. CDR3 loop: CSVRSGQMNTEAFF. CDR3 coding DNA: TGCAGCGTTCGGTCTGGACAGATGAACACTGAAGCTTTCTTT.

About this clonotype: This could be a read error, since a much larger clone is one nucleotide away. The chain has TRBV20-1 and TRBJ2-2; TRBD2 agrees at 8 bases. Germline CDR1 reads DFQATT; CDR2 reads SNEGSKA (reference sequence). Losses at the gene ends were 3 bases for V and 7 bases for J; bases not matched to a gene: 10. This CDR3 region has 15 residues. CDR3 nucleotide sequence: TGCAGTGCTAGCCGTCCCGGGAGGGTCAGCGGGGAGCTGTTTTTT. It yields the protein CSASRPGRVSGELFF.

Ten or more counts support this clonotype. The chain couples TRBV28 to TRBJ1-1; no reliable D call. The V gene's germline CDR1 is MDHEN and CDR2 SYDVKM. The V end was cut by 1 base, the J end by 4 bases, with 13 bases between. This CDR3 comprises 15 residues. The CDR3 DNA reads TGTGCCAGCAGTTTATCCCAGGTGGGATCCACTGAAGCTTTCTTT. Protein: CASSLSQVGSTEAFF.

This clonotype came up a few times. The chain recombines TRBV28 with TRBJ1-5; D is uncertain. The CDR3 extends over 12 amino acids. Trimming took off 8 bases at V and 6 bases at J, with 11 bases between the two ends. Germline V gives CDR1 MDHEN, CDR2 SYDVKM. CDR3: CASEEARQPQHF. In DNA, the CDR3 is TGTGCCAGCGAGGAAGCTCGTCAGCCCCAGCATTTT.

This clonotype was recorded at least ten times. The CDR3 nucleotides are TGCAGCGTTTCGACAGGGAAAAATTCACCCCTCCACTTT. This gives the protein CSVSTGKNSPLHF. V usage is TRBV29-1 and J usage is TRBJ1-6; TRBD1 matches at 7 bases. The CDR3 length is 13 residues. Germline assignment: CDR1 SQVTM and CDR2 ANQGSEA. V lost 5 bases and J lost 7; bases outside the gene matches: 5.

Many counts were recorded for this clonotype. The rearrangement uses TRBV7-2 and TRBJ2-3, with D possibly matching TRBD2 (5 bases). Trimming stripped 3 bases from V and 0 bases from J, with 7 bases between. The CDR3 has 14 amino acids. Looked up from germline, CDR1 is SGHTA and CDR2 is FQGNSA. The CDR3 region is CASSFQRSTDTQYF. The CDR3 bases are TGTGCCAGCAGCTTCCAGCGGAGCACAGATACGCAGTATTTT.

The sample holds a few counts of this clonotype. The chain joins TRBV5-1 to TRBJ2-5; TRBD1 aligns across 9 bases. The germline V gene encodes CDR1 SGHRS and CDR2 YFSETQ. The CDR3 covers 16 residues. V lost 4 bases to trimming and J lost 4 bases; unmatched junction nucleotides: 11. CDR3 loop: CASSPWTGDSGETQYF. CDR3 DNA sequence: TGCGCCAGCAGCCCCTGGACAGGGGACAGCGGAGAGACCCAGTACTTC.

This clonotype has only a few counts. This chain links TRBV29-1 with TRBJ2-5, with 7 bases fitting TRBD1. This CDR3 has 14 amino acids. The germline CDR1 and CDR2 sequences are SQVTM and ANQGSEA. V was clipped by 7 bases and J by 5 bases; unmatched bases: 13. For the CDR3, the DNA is TGCAGCGGAAGCCTGGGACAGACTGTTGAGACCCAGTACTTC. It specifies CSGSLGQTVETQYF.

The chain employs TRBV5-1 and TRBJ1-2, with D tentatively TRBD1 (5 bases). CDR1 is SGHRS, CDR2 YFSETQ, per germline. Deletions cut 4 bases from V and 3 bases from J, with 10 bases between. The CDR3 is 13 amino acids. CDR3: CASSPREYYGYTF. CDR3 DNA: TGCGCCAGCAGCCCCAGGGAGTACTATGGCTACACCTTC.

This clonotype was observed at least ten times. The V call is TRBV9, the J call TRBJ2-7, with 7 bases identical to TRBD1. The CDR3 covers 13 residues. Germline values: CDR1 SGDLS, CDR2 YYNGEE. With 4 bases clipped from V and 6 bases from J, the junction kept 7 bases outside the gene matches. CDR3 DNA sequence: TGTGCCAGCAGCCCCGGGACAGACGGCGAGCAGTACGTC. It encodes CASSPGTDGEQYV.

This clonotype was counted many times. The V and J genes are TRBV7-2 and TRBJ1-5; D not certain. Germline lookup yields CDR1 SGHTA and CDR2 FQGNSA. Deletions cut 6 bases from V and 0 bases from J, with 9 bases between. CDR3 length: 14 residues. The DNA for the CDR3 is TGTGCCAGCAGTCCGGAATATAGCAATCAGCCCCAGCATTTT. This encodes CASSPEYSNQPQHF.

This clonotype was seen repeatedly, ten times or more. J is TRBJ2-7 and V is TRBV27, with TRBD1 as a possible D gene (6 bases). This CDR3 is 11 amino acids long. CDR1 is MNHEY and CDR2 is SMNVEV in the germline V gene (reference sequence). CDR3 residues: CASTRCAWGHV. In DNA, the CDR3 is TGTGCCAGCACCCGATGTGCCTGGGGGCACGTC.

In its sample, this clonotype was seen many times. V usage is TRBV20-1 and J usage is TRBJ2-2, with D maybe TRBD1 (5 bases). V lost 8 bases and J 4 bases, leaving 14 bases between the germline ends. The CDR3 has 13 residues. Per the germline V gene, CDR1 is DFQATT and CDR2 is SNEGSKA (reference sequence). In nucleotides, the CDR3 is TGCAGTTTAAGGCTGCAGGGCACCGGGGAGCTGTTTTTT. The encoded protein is CSLRLQGTGELFF.